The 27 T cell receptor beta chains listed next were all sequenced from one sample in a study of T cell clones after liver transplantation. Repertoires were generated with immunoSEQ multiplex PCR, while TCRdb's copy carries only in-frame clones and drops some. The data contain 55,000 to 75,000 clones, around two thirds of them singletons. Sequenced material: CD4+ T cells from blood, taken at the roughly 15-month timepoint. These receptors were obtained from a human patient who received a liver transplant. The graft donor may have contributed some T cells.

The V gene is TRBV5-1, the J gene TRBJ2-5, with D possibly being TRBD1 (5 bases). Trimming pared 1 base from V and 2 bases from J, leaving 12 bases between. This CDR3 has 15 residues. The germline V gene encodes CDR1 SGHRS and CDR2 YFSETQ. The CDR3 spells CASSLISPGQETQYF. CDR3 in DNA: TGCGCCAGCAGCTTGATTTCCCCAGGGCAAGAGACCCAGTACTTC.

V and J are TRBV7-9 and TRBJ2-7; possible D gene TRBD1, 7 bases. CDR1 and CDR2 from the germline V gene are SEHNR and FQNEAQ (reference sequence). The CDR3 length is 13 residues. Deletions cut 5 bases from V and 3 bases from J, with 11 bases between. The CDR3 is CASSAGQYYEQYF. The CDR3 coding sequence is TGTGCCAGCAGCGCGGGACAGTACTACGAGCAGTACTTC.

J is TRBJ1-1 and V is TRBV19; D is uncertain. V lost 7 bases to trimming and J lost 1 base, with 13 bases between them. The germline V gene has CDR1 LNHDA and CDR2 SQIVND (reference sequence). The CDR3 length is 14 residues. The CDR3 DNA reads TGTGCCAGTACTCCTCAGCGCCGGAACACTGAAGCTTTCTTT. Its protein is CASTPQRRNTEAFF.

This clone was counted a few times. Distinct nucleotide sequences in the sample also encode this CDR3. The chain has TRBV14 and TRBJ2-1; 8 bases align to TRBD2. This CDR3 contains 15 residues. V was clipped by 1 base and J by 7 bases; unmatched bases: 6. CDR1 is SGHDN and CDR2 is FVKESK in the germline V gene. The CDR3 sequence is CASSQAAGGGNEQFF. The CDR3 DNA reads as TGTGCCAGCAGCCAAGCGGCGGGAGGTGGAAATGAGCAGTTCTTC.

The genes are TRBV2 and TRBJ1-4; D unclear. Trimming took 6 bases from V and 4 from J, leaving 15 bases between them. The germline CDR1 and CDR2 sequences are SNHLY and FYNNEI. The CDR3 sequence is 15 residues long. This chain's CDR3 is CASRGSGLDNEKLFF. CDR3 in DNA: TGTGCCAGCAGAGGATCCGGGCTCGATAATGAAAAACTGTTTTTT.

The CDR3 here is CATSSGYAGSGNEQFF. DNA of the CDR3: TGTGCCACCAGCAGCGGGTACGCGGGATCAGGGAATGAGCAGTTCTTC. This sequence joins TRBV15 and TRBJ2-1; D is perhaps TRBD2 (6 bases). The CDR3 is made up of 16 amino acids. Per the germline V gene, CDR1 is LNHNV and CDR2 is YYDKDF (reference sequence). With 3 bases removed from V and 7 bases from J, the gap between germline ends came to 19 bases.

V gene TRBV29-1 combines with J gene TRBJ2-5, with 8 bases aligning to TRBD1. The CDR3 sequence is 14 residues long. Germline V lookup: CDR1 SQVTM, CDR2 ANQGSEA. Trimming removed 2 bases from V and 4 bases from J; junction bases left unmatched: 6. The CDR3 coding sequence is TGCAGCGTTGAATCAGGGGGCTCGGGAGAGACCCAGTACTTC. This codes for CSVESGGSGETQYF.

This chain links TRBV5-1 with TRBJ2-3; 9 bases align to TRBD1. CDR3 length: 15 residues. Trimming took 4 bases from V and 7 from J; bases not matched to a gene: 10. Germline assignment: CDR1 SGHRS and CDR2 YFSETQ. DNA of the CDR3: TGCGCCAGCAGCCCGGGACAGGGTAATGAATATACGCAGTATTTT. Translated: CASSPGQGNEYTQYF.

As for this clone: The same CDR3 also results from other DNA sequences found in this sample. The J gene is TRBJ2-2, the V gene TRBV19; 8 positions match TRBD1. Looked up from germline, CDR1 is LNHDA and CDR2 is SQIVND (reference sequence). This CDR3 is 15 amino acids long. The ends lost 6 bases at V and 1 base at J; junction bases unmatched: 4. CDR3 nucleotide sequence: TGTGCCAGTAGCAGGACAGGGAAGAACACCGGGGAGCTGTTTTTT. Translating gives CASSRTGKNTGELFF.

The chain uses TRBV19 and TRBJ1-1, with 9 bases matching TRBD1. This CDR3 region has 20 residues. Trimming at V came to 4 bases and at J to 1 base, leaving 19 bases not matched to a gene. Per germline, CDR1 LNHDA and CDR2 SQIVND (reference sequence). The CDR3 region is CASSTFPGQGLGFRNTEAFF. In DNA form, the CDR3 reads TGTGCCAGTAGTACATTCCCGGGACAGGGATTAGGATTCCGGAACACTGAAGCTTTCTTT.

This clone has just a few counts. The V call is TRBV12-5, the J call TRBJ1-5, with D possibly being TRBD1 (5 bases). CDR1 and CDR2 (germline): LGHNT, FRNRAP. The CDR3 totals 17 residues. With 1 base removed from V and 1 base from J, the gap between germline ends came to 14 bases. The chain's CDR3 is CASGLGTAGGSNQPQHF. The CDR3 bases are TGTGCTAGTGGTTTGGGGACCGCCGGGGGAAGCAATCAGCCCCAGCATTTT. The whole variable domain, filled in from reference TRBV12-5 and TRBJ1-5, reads DARVTQTPRHKVTEMGQEVTMRCQPILGHNTVFWYRQTMMQGLELLAYFRNRAPLDDSGMPKDRFSAEMPDATLATLKIQPSEPRDSAVYFCASGLGTAGGSNQPQHFGDGTRLSIL.

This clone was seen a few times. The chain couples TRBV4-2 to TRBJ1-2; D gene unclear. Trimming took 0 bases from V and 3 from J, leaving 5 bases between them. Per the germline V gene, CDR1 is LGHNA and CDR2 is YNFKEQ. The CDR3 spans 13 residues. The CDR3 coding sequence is TGTGCCAGCAGCCAAGACGGAGACTATGGCTACACCTTC. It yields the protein CASSQDGDYGYTF.

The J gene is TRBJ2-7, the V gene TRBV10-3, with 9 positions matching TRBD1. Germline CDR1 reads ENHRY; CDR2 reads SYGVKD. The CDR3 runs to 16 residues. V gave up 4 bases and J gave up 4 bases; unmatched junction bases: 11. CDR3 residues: CAISGIPQGAGYEQYF. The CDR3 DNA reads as TGTGCCATCAGTGGAATCCCACAGGGGGCCGGGTACGAGCAGTACTTC.

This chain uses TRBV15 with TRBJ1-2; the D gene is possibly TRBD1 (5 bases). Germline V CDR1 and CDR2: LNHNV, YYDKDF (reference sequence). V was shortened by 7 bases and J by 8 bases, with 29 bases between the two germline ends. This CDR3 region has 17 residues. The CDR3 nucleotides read TGTGCCACCACCACCGAACGGCCGGGCAGGGCTTTTAACGGCTACACCTTC. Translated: CATTTERPGRAFNGYTF.

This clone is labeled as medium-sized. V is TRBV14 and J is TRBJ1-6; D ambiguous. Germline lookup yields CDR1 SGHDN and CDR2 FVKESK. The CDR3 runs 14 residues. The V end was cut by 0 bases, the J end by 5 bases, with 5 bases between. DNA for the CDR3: TGTGCCAGCAGCCAAGAAGCTCATAATTCACCCCTCCACTTT. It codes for CASSQEAHNSPLHF.

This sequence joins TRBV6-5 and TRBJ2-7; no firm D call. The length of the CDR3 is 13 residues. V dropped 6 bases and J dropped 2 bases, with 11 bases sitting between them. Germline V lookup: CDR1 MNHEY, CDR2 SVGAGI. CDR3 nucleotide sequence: TGTGCCAGCAGAGGACCCACCCCCTACGAGCAGTACTTC. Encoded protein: CASRGPTPYEQYF.

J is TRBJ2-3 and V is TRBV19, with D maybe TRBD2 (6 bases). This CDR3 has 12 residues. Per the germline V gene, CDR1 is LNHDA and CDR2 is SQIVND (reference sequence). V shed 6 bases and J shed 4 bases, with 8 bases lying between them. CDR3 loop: CASRGDSDTQYF. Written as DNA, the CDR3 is TGTGCCAGTAGGGGGGACTCAGATACGCAGTATTTT.

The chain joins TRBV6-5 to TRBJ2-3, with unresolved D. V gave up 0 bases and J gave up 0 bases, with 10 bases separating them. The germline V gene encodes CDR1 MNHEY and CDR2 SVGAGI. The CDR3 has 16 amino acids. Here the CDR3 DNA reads TGTGCCAGCAGTTACTCGCGTCAGTTTAGCACAGATACGCAGTATTTT. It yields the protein CASSYSRQFSTDTQYF.

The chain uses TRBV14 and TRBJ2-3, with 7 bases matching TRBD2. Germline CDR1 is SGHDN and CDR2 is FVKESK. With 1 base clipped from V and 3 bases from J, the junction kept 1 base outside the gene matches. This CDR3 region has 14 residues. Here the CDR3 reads CASSQARGTDTQYF. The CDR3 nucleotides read TGTGCCAGCAGCCAAGCGCGGGGGACAGATACGCAGTATTTT.

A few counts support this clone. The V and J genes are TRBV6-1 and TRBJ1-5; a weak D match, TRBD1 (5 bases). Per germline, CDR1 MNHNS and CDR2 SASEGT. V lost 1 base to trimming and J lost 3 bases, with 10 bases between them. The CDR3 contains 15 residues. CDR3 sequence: CASSEVGGYNQPQHF. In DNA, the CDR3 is TGTGCCAGCAGTGAAGTGGGGGGATACAATCAGCCCCAGCATTTT.

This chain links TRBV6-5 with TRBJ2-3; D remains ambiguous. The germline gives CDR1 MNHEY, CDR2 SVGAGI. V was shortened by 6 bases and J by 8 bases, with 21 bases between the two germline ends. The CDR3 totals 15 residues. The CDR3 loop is CASSPADGFSGTQYF. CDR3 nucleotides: TGTGCCAGCAGCCCAGCCGACGGCTTCTCTGGTACGCAGTATTTT.

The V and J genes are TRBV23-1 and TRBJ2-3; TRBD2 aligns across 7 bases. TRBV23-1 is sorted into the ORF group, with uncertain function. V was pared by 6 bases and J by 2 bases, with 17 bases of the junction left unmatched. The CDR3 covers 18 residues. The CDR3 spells CASRRWTGRASDTDTQYF. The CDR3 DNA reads TGCGCCAGCAGGCGATGGACGGGGAGGGCCTCTGACACAGATACGCAGTATTTT.

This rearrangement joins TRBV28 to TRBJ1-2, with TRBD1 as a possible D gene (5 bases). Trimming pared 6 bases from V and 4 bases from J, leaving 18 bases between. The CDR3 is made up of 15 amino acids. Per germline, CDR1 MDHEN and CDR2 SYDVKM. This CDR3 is CASRRPRVLAYGYTF. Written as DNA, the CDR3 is TGTGCCAGCAGACGCCCCAGGGTTTTAGCCTATGGCTACACCTTC.

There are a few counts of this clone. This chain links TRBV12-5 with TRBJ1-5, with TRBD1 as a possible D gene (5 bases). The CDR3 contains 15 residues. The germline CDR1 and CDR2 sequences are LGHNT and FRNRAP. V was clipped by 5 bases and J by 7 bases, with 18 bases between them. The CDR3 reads CASGRLLGGSQPQHF. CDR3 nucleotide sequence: TGTGCTAGTGGTCGACTTCTTGGGGGTTCGCAGCCCCAGCATTTT.

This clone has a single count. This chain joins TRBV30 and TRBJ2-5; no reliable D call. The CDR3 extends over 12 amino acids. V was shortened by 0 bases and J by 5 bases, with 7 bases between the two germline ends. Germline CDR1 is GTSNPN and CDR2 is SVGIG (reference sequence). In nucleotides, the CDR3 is TGTGCCTGGAGTGTACAAGGGGAGACCCAGTACTTC. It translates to CAWSVQGETQYF.

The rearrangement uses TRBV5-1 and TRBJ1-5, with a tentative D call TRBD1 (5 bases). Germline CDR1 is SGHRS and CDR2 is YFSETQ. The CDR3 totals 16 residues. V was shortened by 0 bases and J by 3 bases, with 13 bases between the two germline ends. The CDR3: CASSLGPGGINQPQHF. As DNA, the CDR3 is TGCGCCAGCAGCTTGGGCCCCGGGGGTATCAATCAGCCCCAGCATTTT.

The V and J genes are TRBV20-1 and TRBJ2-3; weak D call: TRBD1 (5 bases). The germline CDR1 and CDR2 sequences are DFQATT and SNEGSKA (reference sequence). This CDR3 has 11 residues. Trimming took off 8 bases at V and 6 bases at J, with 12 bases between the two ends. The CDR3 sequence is CSRGFSDTQYF. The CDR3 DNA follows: TGCAGTAGGGGTTTTTCGGATACGCAGTATTTT.